Below, one TCR beta chain is given with its context. Sequencing was performed with immunoSEQ multiplex PCR; in TCRdb, only in-frame clones are kept and a portion is missing. The data show 100,000 to 150,000 clones, with approximately 91% seen just once and under 1.2% held by the top ten. This record comes from a study of T cell responses to AZD1222 COVID-19 vaccine. Germline V CDR1 and CDR2: SGHTA, FQGTGA. CDR3 length: 15 residues. V was clipped by 2 bases and J by 0 bases, with 10 bases between them. Source: peripheral blood, taken 28 days after the second AZD1222 dose. V and J are TRBV7-3 and TRBJ2-5; D not resolved. The sequence came from an adult who received the AZD1222 COVID-19 vaccine. The DNA for the CDR3 is TGTGCCAGCAGCTTATCCCCGAGGTACCAAGAGACCCAGTACTTC. Amino acid sequence: CASSLSPRYQETQYF.